The rows below give T cell receptor beta chains drawn from one sample of a study of neurological immune-mediated disorders. MiXCR was run by TCRdb on the 5' RACE reads, yielding one entry per CDR3 protein. This sample has 45,000 to 65,000 distinct CDR3 sequences; 3% to 3.5% occur once, and the top ten carry under 6%. Sequencing used PBMCs. These TCRs come from a man aged 40-50 years with multiple sclerosis. CDR3s include the opening cysteine and the closing phenylalanine or tryptophan.

cdr3_aa: CASSRGRTQYF
j_call: TRBJ2-3
cdr3_length: 11
v_call: TRBV4-1

cdr3_aa: CASSFLNSGATQETQYF
j_call: TRBJ2-5
cdr3_length: 17
v_call: TRBV3-1

cdr3_aa: CSVALQGNQPQHF
j_call: TRBJ1-5
cdr3_length: 13
v_call: TRBV29-1

cdr3_aa: CASSRGLAGAYEQYF
j_call: TRBJ2-7
cdr3_length: 15
v_call: TRBV7-9

cdr3_aa: CASSLKGQGGSPLNF
j_call: TRBJ1-6
cdr3_length: 15
v_call: TRBV5-1

cdr3_aa: CASSQDGLAGGSSYEQYF
j_call: TRBJ2-7
cdr3_length: 18
v_call: TRBV5-6

cdr3_aa: CASSFGLAGGTDTQYF
j_call: TRBJ2-3
cdr3_length: 16
v_call: TRBV7-9

cdr3_aa: CVSRGSRTVLAKNIQYF
j_call: TRBJ2-4
cdr3_length: 17
v_call: TRBV2

cdr3_aa: CASSRQGEAFF
j_call: TRBJ1-1
cdr3_length: 11
v_call: TRBV6-6

cdr3_aa: CASSSTGNTEAFF
j_call: TRBJ1-1
cdr3_length: 13
v_call: TRBV3-1

cdr3_aa: CASSLVPGGVTGELFF
j_call: TRBJ2-2
cdr3_length: 16
v_call: TRBV7-8

cdr3_aa: CASGGHLNTGELFF
j_call: TRBJ2-2
cdr3_length: 14
v_call: TRBV19

cdr3_aa: CAISGDNDQPQNF
j_call: TRBJ1-5
cdr3_length: 13
v_call: TRBV10-3

cdr3_aa: CASSLGVLEGSDTQYF
j_call: TRBJ2-3
cdr3_length: 16
v_call: TRBV5-1

cdr3_aa: CASSLGGTGNTIYF
j_call: TRBJ1-3
cdr3_length: 14
v_call: TRBV7-9

cdr3_aa: CSAFGQLNTEAFF
j_call: TRBJ1-1
cdr3_length: 13
v_call: TRBV20-1

cdr3_aa: CASAWGGGTEAFF
j_call: TRBJ1-1
cdr3_length: 13
v_call: TRBV3-1

cdr3_aa: CASGSGKGAWEQFF
j_call: TRBJ2-1
cdr3_length: 14
v_call: TRBV2

cdr3_aa: CASSFSGKGAGEQFF
j_call: TRBJ2-1
cdr3_length: 15
v_call: TRBV18

cdr3_aa: CASRGRRDGYTF
j_call: TRBJ1-2
cdr3_length: 12
v_call: TRBV6-2/TRBV6-3

cdr3_aa: CASSPQSLSGNTIYF
j_call: TRBJ1-3
cdr3_length: 15
v_call: TRBV9

cdr3_aa: CASSYGWTNTEAFF
j_call: TRBJ1-1
cdr3_length: 14
v_call: TRBV6-5

cdr3_aa: CASRLLAGIGDTQYF
j_call: TRBJ2-3
cdr3_length: 15
v_call: TRBV12-3/TRBV12-4

cdr3_aa: CASSPGQGREEKLFF
j_call: TRBJ1-4
cdr3_length: 15
v_call: TRBV6-5

cdr3_aa: CASSRRWQETQYF
j_call: TRBJ2-5
cdr3_length: 13
v_call: TRBV12-3/TRBV12-4

cdr3_aa: CASSPGTFIQETQYF
j_call: TRBJ2-5
cdr3_length: 15
v_call: TRBV3-1

cdr3_aa: CSAIHRVTEAFF
j_call: TRBJ1-1
cdr3_length: 12
v_call: TRBV20-1

cdr3_aa: CASGPGQRIYYGYTF
j_call: TRBJ1-2
cdr3_length: 15
v_call: TRBV12-3/TRBV12-4

cdr3_aa: CASSLSGADHTDTQYF
j_call: TRBJ2-3
cdr3_length: 16
v_call: TRBV7-2

cdr3_aa: CASSSLTDTQYF
j_call: TRBJ2-3
cdr3_length: 12
v_call: TRBV3-1

cdr3_aa: CASRRGVGQGSYEQYF
j_call: TRBJ2-7
cdr3_length: 16
v_call: TRBV11-2

cdr3_aa: CASRVGAQPQHF
j_call: TRBJ1-5
cdr3_length: 12
v_call: TRBV12-3/TRBV12-4

cdr3_aa: CASSYRGGFNTGELFF
j_call: TRBJ2-2
cdr3_length: 16
v_call: TRBV6-5

cdr3_aa: CASSLGAGEPQNF
j_call: TRBJ1-5
cdr3_length: 13
v_call: TRBV7-9

cdr3_aa: CASRQDSPLSPLHF
j_call: TRBJ1-6
cdr3_length: 14
v_call: TRBV6-4

cdr3_aa: CASSLGGGADTQYF
j_call: TRBJ2-3
cdr3_length: 14
v_call: TRBV5-1

cdr3_aa: CASSPYTGADGNTIYF
j_call: TRBJ1-3
cdr3_length: 16
v_call: TRBV28

cdr3_aa: CASSQRGGNTGELFF
j_call: TRBJ2-2
cdr3_length: 15
v_call: TRBV11-2

cdr3_aa: CASSLDPAGVTGELFF
j_call: TRBJ2-2
cdr3_length: 16
v_call: TRBV5-1

cdr3_aa: CASSLRSDRAGYTF
j_call: TRBJ1-2
cdr3_length: 14
v_call: TRBV7-9

cdr3_aa: CASARDRATDTQYF
j_call: TRBJ2-3
cdr3_length: 14
v_call: TRBV10-1

cdr3_aa: CASSRGSQETQYF
j_call: TRBJ2-5
cdr3_length: 13
v_call: TRBV5-1

cdr3_aa: CASSGDRLNTEAFF
j_call: TRBJ1-1
cdr3_length: 14
v_call: TRBV6-5

cdr3_aa: CASSDRVQGETQYF
j_call: TRBJ2-5
cdr3_length: 14
v_call: TRBV12-3/TRBV12-4

cdr3_aa: CAISTDRASSYNEQFF
j_call: TRBJ2-1
cdr3_length: 16
v_call: TRBV10-3

cdr3_aa: CSASRLAGAPSSYNEQFF
j_call: TRBJ2-1
cdr3_length: 18
v_call: TRBV20-1

cdr3_aa: CAISALAGGSYEQYF
j_call: TRBJ2-7
cdr3_length: 15
v_call: TRBV10-3

cdr3_aa: CASSESGPFEQYF
j_call: TRBJ2-7
cdr3_length: 13
v_call: TRBV6-1

cdr3_aa: CASSSPGQGIHGANVLTF
j_call: TRBJ2-6
cdr3_length: 18
v_call: TRBV28

cdr3_aa: CSARDPRGAWYGYTF
j_call: TRBJ1-2
cdr3_length: 15
v_call: TRBV20-1